The subject of this entry is one TCR beta chain. Its antigen specificity is not known. No per-base quality is available; no much larger clone lies one base away. These data originate in a study of blood T cell repertoires in COVID-19 (dated by TCRdb to the early 2020s). In terms of the full investigation: Collaborator samples came from the United States, Italy and Spain and covered acute and convalescent phases of COVID-19. Samples came from the ongoing ImmuneRACE study (first 160 participants) plus 1,254 subjects from 6 global collaborators. A de-identified subject ID, COVID-19 status, age in years and sex were almost always included in the sample metadata. The repertoires were released in a freely available public database meant as a resource for research on the immune response to SARS-CoV-2. The dataset comprised deeply sampled blood TCRbeta repertoires from subjects exposed to, actively infected with, or recovered from COVID-19. The prospective study material was composed of cDNA or gDNA derived from T cells, B-cell-depleted T cells, or PBMCs. Where available, HLA class I and class II types were taken from metadata supplied by the sample provider and were not determined by assay-based typing.

Here is what the overall study found, with its caveats: The quantity of clinical and demographic metadata differed by source and by participant and was supplied without curation.

The germline V end is reduced by 3 bases and the J end by 2 bases; junction bases left unmatched: 5. The CDR3, cysteine through phenylalanine, is 15 amino acids long. CDR3 DNA is the only sequence kept; it has 45 bases, read in frame from the first base. According to the germline V gene (reference sequence), CDR1 reads LGHDT and CDR2 reads YNNKEL. Enrolling through a virtual design, the prospective study's participants ranged in age from roughly 18 to 100 years and lived across approximately 25 United States geographic areas. Cohort assignment in the prospective study relied on participant-reported clinical history from a screening survey and a study questionnaire. For ImmuneRACE Cohort 3, a participant was defined as recovered based on two consecutive negative NP/OP PCR tests, clearance by a healthcare professional, or resolution of symptoms. In the prospective study, mobile phlebotomists collected whole blood, serum and a nasopharyngeal or oropharyngeal swab from each participant. Over an approximately 2-month period, participants in the prospective study had the option of providing additional blood draws and questionnaires. Blood samples from the prospective study were shipped frozen or at room temperature prior to DNA extraction.

TCRbeta CDR3 regions were amplified from genomic DNA using the immunoSEQ Assay, a bias-controlled multiplex PCR. As for how the authors treated the data: Nucleated cell counts per sample were estimated from amplification of reference gene primers within the assay. To quantify the absolute abundance of each unique TCRbeta CDR3 rearrangement, sequence reads were collapsed and filtered. For each sample, productive Simpson clonality was calculated as the square root of Simpson's diversity index across productive rearrangements. The table was pulled from immuneACCESS by TCRdb, which kept in-frame rearrangements only. Such tables lose some clones; where checked, under half of the loss comes from unresolved V genes, and the rest has no known cause. The DNA was the basis for D and trimming; V, J and clone size are from that table. This sample comprises around 220,000 clones, around nine tenths of them detected only once. The ten largest clones represent under 2.5% of the sample.

The sequenced sample consisted of PBMCs or T cells enriched from blood (not recorded which). The chain is encoded by TRBV3-1 (or the pseudogene TRBV3-2) joined to TRBJ2-7; 9 middle bases align to TRBD2. This receptor was taken from a woman under 30 who had recovered from COVID-19. CDR3 loop: CASSQGSGGPYEQYF. The nucleotide sequence is TGTGCCAGCAGCCAGGGGAGCGGGGGGCCCTACGAGCAGTACTTC.